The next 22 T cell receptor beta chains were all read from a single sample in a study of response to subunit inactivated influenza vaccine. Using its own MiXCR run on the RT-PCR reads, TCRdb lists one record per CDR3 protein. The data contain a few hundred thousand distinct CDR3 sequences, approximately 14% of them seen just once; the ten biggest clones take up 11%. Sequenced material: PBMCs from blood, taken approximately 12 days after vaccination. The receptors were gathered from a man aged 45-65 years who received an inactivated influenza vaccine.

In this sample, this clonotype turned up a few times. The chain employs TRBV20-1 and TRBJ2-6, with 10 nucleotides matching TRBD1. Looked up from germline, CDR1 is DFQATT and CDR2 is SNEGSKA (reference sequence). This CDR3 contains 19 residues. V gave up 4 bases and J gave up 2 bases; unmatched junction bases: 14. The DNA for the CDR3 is TGCAGTGCTAAAGCAATCTCGGGACAGGGGAGGGCTGGGGCCAACGTCCTGACTTTC. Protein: CSAKAISGQGRAGANVLTF.

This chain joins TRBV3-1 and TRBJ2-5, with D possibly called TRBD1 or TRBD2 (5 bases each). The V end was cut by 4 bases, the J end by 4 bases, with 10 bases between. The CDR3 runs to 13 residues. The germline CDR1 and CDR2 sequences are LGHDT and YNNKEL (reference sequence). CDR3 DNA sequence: TGTGCCAGCAGCCTCGGGACGGTAGAGACCCAGTACTTC. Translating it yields CASSLGTVETQYF.

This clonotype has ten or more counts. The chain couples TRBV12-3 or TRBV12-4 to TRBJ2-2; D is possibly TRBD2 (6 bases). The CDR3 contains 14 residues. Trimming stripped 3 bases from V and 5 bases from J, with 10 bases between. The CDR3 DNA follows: TGTGCCAGCAGTTTGGCGGGGCGGACCGGGGAGCTGTTTTTT. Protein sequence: CASSLAGRTGELFF.

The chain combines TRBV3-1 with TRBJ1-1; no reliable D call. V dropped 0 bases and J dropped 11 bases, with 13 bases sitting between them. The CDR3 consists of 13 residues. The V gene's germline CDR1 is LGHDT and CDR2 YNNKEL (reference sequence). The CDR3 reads CASSQDARHPAFF. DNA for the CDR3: TGTGCCAGCAGCCAAGATGCCCGACACCCGGCTTTCTTT.

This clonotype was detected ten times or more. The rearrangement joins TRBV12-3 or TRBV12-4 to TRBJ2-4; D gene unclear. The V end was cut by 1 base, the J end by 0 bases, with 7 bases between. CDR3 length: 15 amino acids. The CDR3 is CASSLGEVAKNIQYF. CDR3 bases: TGTGCCAGCAGTTTAGGAGAGGTAGCCAAAAACATTCAGTACTTC.

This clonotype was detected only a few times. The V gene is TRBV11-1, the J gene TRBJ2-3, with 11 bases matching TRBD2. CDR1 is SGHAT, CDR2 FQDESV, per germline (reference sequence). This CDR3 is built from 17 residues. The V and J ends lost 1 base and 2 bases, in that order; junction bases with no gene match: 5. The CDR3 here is CASSLGGTSGLTDTQYF. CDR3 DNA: TGTGCCAGCAGCTTAGGCGGGACTAGCGGACTCACAGATACGCAGTATTTT. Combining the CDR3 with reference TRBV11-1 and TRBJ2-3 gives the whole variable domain EAEVAQSPRYKITEKSQAVAFWCDPISGHATLYWYRQILGQGPELLVQFQDESVVDDSQLPKDRFSAERLKGVDSTLKIQPAELGDSAMYLCASSLGGTSGLTDTQYFGPGTRLTVL.

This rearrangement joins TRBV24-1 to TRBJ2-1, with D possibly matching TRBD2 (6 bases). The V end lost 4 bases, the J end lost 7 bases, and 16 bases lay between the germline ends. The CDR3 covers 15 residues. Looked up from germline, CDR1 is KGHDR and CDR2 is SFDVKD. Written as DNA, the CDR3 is TGTGCCACCAGTGAGGTCGGGTCCGGAGGGAATGAGCAGTTCTTC. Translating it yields CATSEVGSGGNEQFF.

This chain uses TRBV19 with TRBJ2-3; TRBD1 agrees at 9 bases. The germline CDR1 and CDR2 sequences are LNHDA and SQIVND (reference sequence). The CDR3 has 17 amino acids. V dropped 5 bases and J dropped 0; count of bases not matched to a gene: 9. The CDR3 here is CASSPGTGTISTDTQYF. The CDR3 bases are TGTGCCAGTAGTCCCGGGACAGGGACAATTAGCACAGATACGCAGTATTTT.

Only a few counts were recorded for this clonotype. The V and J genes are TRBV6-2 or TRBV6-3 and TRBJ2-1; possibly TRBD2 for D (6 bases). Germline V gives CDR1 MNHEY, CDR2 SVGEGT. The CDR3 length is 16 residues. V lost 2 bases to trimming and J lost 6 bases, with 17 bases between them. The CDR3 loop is CASSYHTGATANEQFF. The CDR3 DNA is TGTGCCAGCAGTTACCACACGGGAGCGACGGCCAATGAGCAGTTCTTC.

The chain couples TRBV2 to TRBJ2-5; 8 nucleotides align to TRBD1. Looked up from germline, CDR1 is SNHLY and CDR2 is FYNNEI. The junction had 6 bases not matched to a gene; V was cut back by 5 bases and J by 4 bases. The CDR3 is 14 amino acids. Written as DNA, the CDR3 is TGTGCCAGCAGTACCGGACAGGGTGGAGAGACCCAGTACTTC. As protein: CASSTGQGGETQYF. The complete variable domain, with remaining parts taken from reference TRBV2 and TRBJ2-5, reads EPEVTQTPSHQVTQMGQEVILRCVPISNHLYFYWYRQILGQKVEFLVSFYNNEISEKSEIFDDQFSVERPDGSNFTLKIRSTKLEDSAMYFCASSTGQGGETQYFGPGTRLLVL.

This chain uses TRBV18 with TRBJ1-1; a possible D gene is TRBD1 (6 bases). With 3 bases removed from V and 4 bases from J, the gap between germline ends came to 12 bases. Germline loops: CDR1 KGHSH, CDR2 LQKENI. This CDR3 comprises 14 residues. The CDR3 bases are TGTGCCAGCTCACCTGGAGGGGGGAGCACTGAAGCTTTCTTT. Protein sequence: CASSPGGGSTEAFF.

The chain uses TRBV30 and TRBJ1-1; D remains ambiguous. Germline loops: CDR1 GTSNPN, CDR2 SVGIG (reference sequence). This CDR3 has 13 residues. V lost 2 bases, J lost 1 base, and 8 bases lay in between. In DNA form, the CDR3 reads TGTGCCTGGAGTATAACACCGAACACTGAAGCTTTCTTT. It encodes CAWSITPNTEAFF.

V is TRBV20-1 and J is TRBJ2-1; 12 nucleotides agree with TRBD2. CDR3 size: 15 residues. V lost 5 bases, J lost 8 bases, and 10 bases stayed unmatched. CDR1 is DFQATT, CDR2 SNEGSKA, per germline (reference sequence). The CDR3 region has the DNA TGCAGTGCTGCCATTCCTAGCGGGAGGGTGGATGAGCAGTTCTTC. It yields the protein CSAAIPSGRVDEQFF.

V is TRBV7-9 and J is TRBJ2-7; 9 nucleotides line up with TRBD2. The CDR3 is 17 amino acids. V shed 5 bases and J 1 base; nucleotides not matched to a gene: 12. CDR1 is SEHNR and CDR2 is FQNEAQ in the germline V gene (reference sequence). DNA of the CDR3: TGTGCCAGCAGCCTCCCCACCCTAGCGGGAATATCCTACGAGCAGTACTTC. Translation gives CASSLPTLAGISYEQYF.

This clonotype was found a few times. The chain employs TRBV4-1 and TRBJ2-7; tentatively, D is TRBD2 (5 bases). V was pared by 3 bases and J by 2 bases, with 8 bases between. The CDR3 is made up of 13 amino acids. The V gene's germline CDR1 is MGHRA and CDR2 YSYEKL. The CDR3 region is CASSHEGAYEQYF. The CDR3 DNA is TGCGCCAGCAGCCATGAGGGAGCCTACGAGCAGTACTTC.

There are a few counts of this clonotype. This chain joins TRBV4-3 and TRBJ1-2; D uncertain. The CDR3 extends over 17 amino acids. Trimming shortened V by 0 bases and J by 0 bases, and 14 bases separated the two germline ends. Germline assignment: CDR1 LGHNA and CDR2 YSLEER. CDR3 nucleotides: TGCGCCAGCAGCCAAGAAGTGGCAGCCACCGCTAACTATGGCTACACCTTC. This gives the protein CASSQEVAATANYGYTF.

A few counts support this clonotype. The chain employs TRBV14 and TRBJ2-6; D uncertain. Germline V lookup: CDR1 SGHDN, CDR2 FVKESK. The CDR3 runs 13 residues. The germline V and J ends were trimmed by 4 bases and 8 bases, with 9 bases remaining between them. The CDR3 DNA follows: TGTGCCAGCAGCCGCTCCGTCTCCAACGTCCTGACTTTC. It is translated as CASSRSVSNVLTF.

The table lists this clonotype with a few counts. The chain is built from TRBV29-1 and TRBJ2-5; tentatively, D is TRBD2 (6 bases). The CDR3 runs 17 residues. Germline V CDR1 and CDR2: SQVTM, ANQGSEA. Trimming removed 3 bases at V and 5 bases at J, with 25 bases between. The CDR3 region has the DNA TGCAGCGTTGAGGGACTTACCAGGGATTACAAGACGGAGACCCAGTACTTC. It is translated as CSVEGLTRDYKTETQYF.

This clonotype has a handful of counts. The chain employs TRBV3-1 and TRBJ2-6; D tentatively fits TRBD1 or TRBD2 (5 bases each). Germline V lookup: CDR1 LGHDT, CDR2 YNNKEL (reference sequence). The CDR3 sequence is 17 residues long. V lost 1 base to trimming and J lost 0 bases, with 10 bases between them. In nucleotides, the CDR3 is TGTGCCAGCAGCCAAGGGGACGGTGTCTCTGGGGCCAACGTCCTGACTTTC. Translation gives CASSQGDGVSGANVLTF.

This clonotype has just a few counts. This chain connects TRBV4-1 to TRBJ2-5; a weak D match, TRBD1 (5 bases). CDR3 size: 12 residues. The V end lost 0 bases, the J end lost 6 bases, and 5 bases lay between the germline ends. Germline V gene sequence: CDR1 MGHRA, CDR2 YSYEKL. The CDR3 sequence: CASSQEGQTQYF. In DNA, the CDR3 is TGCGCCAGCAGCCAAGAGGGGCAGACCCAGTACTTC.

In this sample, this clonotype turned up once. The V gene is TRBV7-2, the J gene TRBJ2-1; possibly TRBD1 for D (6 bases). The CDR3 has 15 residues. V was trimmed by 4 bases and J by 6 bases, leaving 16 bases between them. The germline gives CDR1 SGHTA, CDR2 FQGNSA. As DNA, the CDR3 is TGTGCCAGCAGCTATGACAGGTTGGGGAGCAATGAGCAGTTCTTC. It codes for CASSYDRLGSNEQFF.

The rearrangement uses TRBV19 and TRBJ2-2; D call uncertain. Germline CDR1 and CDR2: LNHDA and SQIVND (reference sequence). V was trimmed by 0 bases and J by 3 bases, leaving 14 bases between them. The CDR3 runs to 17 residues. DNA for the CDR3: TGTGCCAGTAGTATAGAATGGTGGGGAATCGACACCGGGGAGCTGTTTTTT. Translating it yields CASSIEWWGIDTGELFF.